Each of the 9 T cell receptor beta chains below was sequenced from the same sample in a study of blood T cell repertoires in COVID-19. This table comes from immunoSEQ multiplex PCR, and its TCRdb copy is limited to in-frame clones, with some not included. The repertoire holds under 150,000 clones, approximately 81% seen once, with approximately 5% in the top ten. Input material: PBMCs or T cells enriched from blood (not recorded which). All receptors derive from a middle-aged man with acute COVID-19.

This clone came up a few times. CDR3 coding DNA: TGCGCCAGCAGCCAAGATCAGGACATCCTTGAGCAGTACTTC. Amino acids: CASSQDQDILEQYF. This sequence joins TRBV4-3 and TRBJ2-7; weak D call: TRBD1 (5 bases). Trimming took off 0 bases at V and 7 bases at J, with 13 bases between the two ends. Germline CDR1 LGHNA, CDR2 YSLEER. This CDR3 contains 14 residues.

V is TRBV27 and J is TRBJ2-1, with 10 bases aligning to TRBD2. The CDR3 sequence is 19 residues long. The germline CDR1 and CDR2 sequences are MNHEY and SMNVEV (reference sequence). Losses at the gene ends were 1 base for V and 6 bases for J; bases not matched to a gene: 15. This CDR3 reads CASSLWWLAGEVNSNEQFF. The CDR3, as DNA: TGTGCCAGCAGTTTATGGTGGCTAGCGGGAGAAGTTAATAGCAATGAGCAGTTCTTC.

In DNA, the CDR3 is TGTGCCAGCAGTCTATCTTCCTGGGGAGGGGGGAGCTCACCCCTCCACTTT. Translating gives CASSLSSWGGGSSPLHF. This rearrangement joins TRBV6-6 to TRBJ1-6; D may be TRBD1 (6 bases). CDR1 is MNHNY and CDR2 is SVGAGI in the germline V gene (reference sequence). This CDR3 has 17 amino acids. Trimming took off 5 bases at V and 10 bases at J, with 24 bases between the two ends.

The chain combines TRBV5-1 with TRBJ1-1; possibly TRBD1 for D (6 bases). Germline lookup yields CDR1 SGHRS and CDR2 YFSETQ. This CDR3 comprises 15 residues. V was trimmed by 3 bases and J by 0 bases, leaving 12 bases between them. The CDR3 DNA reads TGCGCCAGCAGCTCCTCGACAGGAATGAACACTGAAGCTTTCTTT. Protein sequence: CASSSSTGMNTEAFF. Using reference TRBV5-1 and TRBJ1-1 for the parts outside the CDR3, the full variable domain is KAGVTQTPRYLIKTRGQQVTLSCSPISGHRSVSWYQQTPGQGLQFLFEYFSETQRNKGNFPGRFSGRQFSNSRSEMNVSTLELGDSALYLCASSSSTGMNTEAFFGQGTRLTVV.

V is TRBV11-2 and J is TRBJ2-1, with no clear D. Trimming left V 0 bases short and J 4 bases short, with 19 bases between. Germline V gene sequence: CDR1 SGHAT, CDR2 FQNNGV. This CDR3 is built from 18 residues. The CDR3 loop is CASSLDLGGTTGYNEQFF. CDR3 sequence (DNA): TGTGCCAGCAGCTTAGATCTAGGCGGCACAACCGGATACAATGAGCAGTTCTTC.

The CDR3, as DNA: TGTGCCAGCTCACAAGCGGGAGGGCCCTCTAACACCGGGGAGCTGTTTTTT. It encodes CASSQAGGPSNTGELFF. The J gene is TRBJ2-2, the V gene TRBV18, with TRBD2 identical over 10 bases. CDR3 size: 17 residues. V dropped 4 bases and J dropped 2; count of bases not matched to a gene: 7. In germline, CDR1 is KGHSH, CDR2 LQKENI.

V and J are TRBV5-1 and TRBJ2-1; D is possibly TRBD1 (5 bases). The germline V gene has CDR1 SGHRS and CDR2 YFSETQ. V lost 0 bases, J lost 7 bases, and 11 bases lay in between. This CDR3 is built from 14 residues. The CDR3: CASSLDYSGNEQFF. DNA for the CDR3: TGCGCCAGCAGCTTGGACTACTCAGGGAATGAGCAGTTCTTC.

The chain links TRBV11-2 to TRBJ2-5; TRBD2 might be the D (6 bases). The V gene's germline CDR1 is SGHAT and CDR2 FQNNGV. V lost 5 bases and J lost 5, with 18 bases in between. CDR3 length: 15 amino acids. CDR3 amino acids: CASSRPPAGSETQYF. The CDR3 DNA reads as TGTGCCAGCAGCAGACCCCCCGCGGGGTCGGAGACCCAGTACTTC.

The J gene is TRBJ2-6, the V gene TRBV5-1; no definite D call. V was clipped by 1 base and J by 0 bases, with 5 bases between them. The CDR3 is 15 amino acids. CDR1 and CDR2 (germline): SGHRS, YFSETQ. The CDR3 bases are TGCGCCAGCAGCTTGTCAGGCTCTGGGGCCAACGTCCTGACTTTC. Translating it yields CASSLSGSGANVLTF.